Each of the 25 T cell receptor beta chains below was sequenced from the same sample in a study of Graves' ophthalmopathy and Graves' hyperthyroidism. RNA transcripts provided the template for amplifying TCR beta CDR3 regions. First-round RT-PCR employed HTBI primers, with a second-round multiplex PCR after it. A single record per CDR3 protein comes from TCRdb applying MiXCR to the multiplex PCR reads. In the table there are some 360,000 distinct CDR3 sequences, approximately 18% of which are singletons. Sequenced: peripheral blood. The receptors were sampled from an adult woman with stable Graves' hyperthyroidism.

This clonotype has a count of ten or more. The chain joins TRBV28 to TRBJ1-2; 7 positions match TRBD1. This CDR3 contains 14 residues. J lost 3 bases, V lost 6 bases, and 7 bases had no gene match. Germline values: CDR1 MDHEN, CDR2 SYDVKM. CDR3 loop: CASSQAGTDYGYTF. CDR3 sequence (DNA): TGTGCCAGCAGCCAAGCCGGGACAGACTATGGCTACACCTTC.

This clonotype appeared a single time. Written as DNA, the CDR3 is TGTGCCAGCAGTCAAAGACGGAGATCTAGCAATCAGCCCCAGCATTTT. Translating it yields CASSQRRRSSNQPQHF. The rearrangement links TRBV6-2 or TRBV6-3 to TRBJ1-5; D gene unclear. CDR3 length: 16 residues. Trimming pared 5 bases from V and 0 bases from J, leaving 14 bases between. From germline, CDR1 is MNHEY and CDR2 SVGEGT.

This clonotype occurred many times. The V and J genes are TRBV6-1 and TRBJ2-5; D is perhaps TRBD1 (5 bases). The CDR3 extends over 13 amino acids. V shed 1 base and J shed 5 bases, with 8 bases lying between them. Per the germline V gene, CDR1 is MNHNS and CDR2 is SASEGT. CDR3 residues: CASSEGGWETQYF. The DNA for the CDR3 is TGTGCCAGCAGTGAAGGGGGCTGGGAGACCCAGTACTTC.

The V gene is TRBV12-3 or TRBV12-4, the J gene TRBJ2-3; the match to TRBD2 covers 7 bases. The trim removed 6 bases at V and 4 bases at J, leaving 10 bases unmatched. The CDR3 spans 15 residues. In nucleotides, the CDR3 is TGTGCCAGCAGCGGAGGGACTACCAGAGCAGATACGCAGTATTTT. As protein: CASSGGTTRADTQYF.

The chain employs TRBV28 and TRBJ1-5, with D possibly matching TRBD1 (5 bases). From germline, CDR1 is MDHEN and CDR2 SYDVKM. This CDR3 comprises 14 residues. With 5 bases removed from V and 11 bases from J, the gap between germline ends came to 19 bases. This CDR3 reads CASSPTGTAVAQHF. Here the CDR3 DNA reads TGTGCCAGCAGTCCCACGGGGACGGCCGTGGCCCAGCATTTT. Full variable domain (remainder filled in from reference TRBV28 and TRBJ1-5): DVKVTQSSRYLVKRTGEKVFLECVQDMDHENMFWYRQDPGLGLRLIYFSYDVKMKEKGDIPEGYSVSREKKERFSLILESASTNQTSMYLCASSPTGTAVAQHFGDGTRLSIL.

This clonotype showed up many times. The rearrangement links TRBV12-3 or TRBV12-4 to TRBJ2-2; possibly TRBD1 for D (6 bases). Trimming shortened V by 4 bases and J by 4 bases, and 13 bases separated the two germline ends. This CDR3 is 15 amino acids long. CDR3 loop: CASSSYRVGTGELFF. The CDR3 region has the DNA TGTGCCAGCAGTTCATACAGGGTGGGCACCGGGGAGCTGTTTTTT.

The chain is built from TRBV9 and TRBJ2-7, with 10 bases aligning to TRBD1. The CDR3 contains 16 residues. Per the germline V gene, CDR1 is SGDLS and CDR2 is YYNGEE. V gave up 0 bases and J gave up 3 bases; unmatched junction bases: 6. The CDR3 loop reads CASSVGSGTGVYEQYF. CDR3 sequence (DNA): TGTGCCAGCAGCGTAGGTTCTGGGACAGGGGTCTACGAGCAGTACTTC.

This clonotype was detected many times. The rearrangement uses TRBV19 and TRBJ1-6, with 7 bases matching TRBD1. J lost 8 bases, V lost 3 bases, and 7 bases had no gene match. CDR3 length: 15 amino acids. Looked up from germline, CDR1 is LNHDA and CDR2 is SQIVND (reference sequence). As DNA, the CDR3 is TGTGCCAGTAGTATTGAGGGGGCGACGGATTCACCCCTCCACTTT. Its protein is CASSIEGATDSPLHF.

The rearrangement uses TRBV6-5 and TRBJ1-2; TRBD1 is a possible D gene (5 bases). Trimming took off 0 bases at V and 6 bases at J, with 17 bases between the two ends. CDR3 size: 16 residues. Germline V lookup: CDR1 MNHEY, CDR2 SVGAGI. Here the CDR3 reads CASSYSGSVGQNGYTF. Here the CDR3 DNA reads TGTGCCAGCAGTTACTCAGGAAGCGTGGGGCAAAATGGCTACACCTTC.

This chain uses TRBV29-1 with TRBJ2-5, with D uncertain. Per germline, CDR1 SQVTM and CDR2 ANQGSEA. The CDR3 totals 13 residues. Deletions cut 2 bases from V and 4 bases from J, with 11 bases between. The CDR3 bases are TGCAGCGTTGAAATCGGCACGGGAGAGACCCAGTACTTC. Translation gives CSVEIGTGETQYF.

This clonotype was detected ten times or more. This chain connects TRBV27 to TRBJ2-2; 10 bases are shared with TRBD2. Losses at the gene ends were 4 bases for V and 3 bases for J; bases not matched to a gene: 8. The CDR3 runs 17 residues. Germline CDR1 and CDR2: MNHEY and SMNVEV (reference sequence). The DNA for the CDR3 is TGTGCCAGCAGTTCCAGCCAAACTAGCGGGGACACCGGGGAGCTGTTTTTT. The encoded protein is CASSSSQTSGDTGELFF.

This clonotype was detected many times. The chain couples TRBV29-1 to TRBJ2-5, with 9 bases lining up with TRBD1. Germline V CDR1 and CDR2: SQVTM, ANQGSEA. The CDR3 runs to 14 residues. V was clipped by 6 bases and J by 7 bases; unmatched bases: 12. CDR3 sequence (DNA): TGCAGCGTACAGACCGGGACAGGGTACGGGACCCAGTACTTC. This translates into CSVQTGTGYGTQYF.

In this sample, this clonotype turned up a few times. The V and J genes are TRBV27 and TRBJ2-2; D perhaps matches TRBD2 (5 bases). The CDR3 runs 17 residues. With 7 bases removed from V and 3 bases from J, the gap between germline ends came to 21 bases. CDR1 is MNHEY and CDR2 is SMNVEV in the germline V gene (reference sequence). CDR3 protein: CASKPGSIGGYTGELFF. The CDR3 DNA reads as TGTGCCAGCAAACCGGGCTCAATCGGAGGTTACACCGGGGAGCTGTTTTTT.

This clonotype has ten or more counts. The chain is built from TRBV7-9 and TRBJ2-7; D call uncertain. The CDR3 contains 14 residues. V lost 3 bases and J 2 bases, leaving 11 bases between the germline ends. Germline V gene sequence: CDR1 SEHNR, CDR2 FQNEAQ (reference sequence). This CDR3 reads CASSLDSDAYEQYF. The CDR3 coding sequence is TGTGCCAGCAGCTTGGATAGTGACGCCTACGAGCAGTACTTC. The entire variable domain, with the rest obtained from reference TRBV7-9 and TRBJ2-7, is as follows: DTGVSQNPRHKITKRGQNVTFRCDPISEHNRLYWYRQTLGQGPEFLTYFQNEAQLEKSRLLSDRFSAERPKGSFSTLEIQRTEQGDSAMYLCASSLDSDAYEQYFGPGTRLTVT.

This clonotype was counted many times. The chain joins TRBV28 to TRBJ2-3; D gene ambiguous. The CDR3 has 13 amino acids. The V and J ends lost 0 bases and 3 bases respectively, with 4 bases between them. The germline gives CDR1 MDHEN, CDR2 SYDVKM. The CDR3 is CASSLWSTDTQYF. The CDR3 DNA reads TGTGCCAGCAGTTTATGGTCGACAGATACGCAGTATTTT.

The J gene is TRBJ1-1, the V gene TRBV3-1; TRBD1 agrees at 7 bases. This CDR3 is built from 15 residues. Germline V CDR1 and CDR2: LGHDT, YNNKEL (reference sequence). Germline trimming cut 6 bases from V and 1 base from J; bases unmatched to any gene: 8. This CDR3 is CASRYSGTENTEAFF. The CDR3 nucleotides read TGTGCCAGCAGGTACTCCGGGACAGAGAACACTGAAGCTTTCTTT.

Comment on this clonotype: This could be a read error, since a much larger clone is one nucleotide away. The gene calls are TRBV19 and TRBJ2-7; TRBD1 is a possible D gene (6 bases). From germline, CDR1 is LNHDA and CDR2 SQIVND (reference sequence). The CDR3 consists of 14 residues. V lost 0 bases and J 9 bases, leaving 15 bases between the germline ends. The CDR3 DNA reads TGTGCCAGTAGTATAGAGAACAGGGTGGAAGGGCAGTACTTC. This translates into CASSIENRVEGQYF.

There are a few counts of this clonotype. CDR3 in amino acids: CASRRGRGAKNIQYF. CDR3 sequence (DNA): TGTGCCAGCAGAAGGGGGCGCGGTGCCAAAAACATTCAGTACTTC. The genes are TRBV12-3 or TRBV12-4 and TRBJ2-4; TRBD1 aligns across 7 bases. The J segment lost 1 base and the V segment lost 6 bases, leaving 6 bases of the junction unmatched. CDR3 size: 15 residues.

This clonotype has at least ten counts. The chain carries TRBV27 and TRBJ1-1, with D tentatively TRBD1 (6 bases). The CDR3 consists of 14 residues. V lost 6 bases to trimming and J lost 3 bases, with 14 bases between them. Germline CDR1 reads MNHEY; CDR2 reads SMNVEV (reference sequence). The CDR3 DNA sequence: TGTGCCAGCAGACACCGGGACACTTACACTGAAGCTTTCTTT. Translating it yields CASRHRDTYTEAFF.

This rearrangement joins TRBV24-1 to TRBJ1-2, with unresolved D. The CDR3 loop spans 14 amino acids. Trimming left V 3 bases short and J 8 bases short, with 15 bases between. Germline V gene sequence: CDR1 KGHDR, CDR2 SFDVKD. In DNA form, the CDR3 reads TGTGCCACCAGTGATGGAACAAATCACGGGGGCTACACCTTC. Its translation: CATSDGTNHGGYTF.

This clonotype was detected ten times or more. The chain employs TRBV2 and TRBJ2-7, with 9 bases lining up with TRBD2. The ends lost 1 base at V and 4 bases at J; junction bases unmatched: 8. The CDR3 runs to 16 residues. Germline-derived CDR1 and CDR2 are SNHLY and FYNNEI. In DNA form, the CDR3 reads TGTGCCAGCAGTGAAGGCGGTCTAGCGGGGATATACGAGCAGTACTTC. As protein: CASSEGGLAGIYEQYF.

This clonotype was detected ten times or more. The chain carries TRBV7-6 and TRBJ2-2, with 7 bases fitting TRBD1. This CDR3 is 16 amino acids long. Germline trimming cut 2 bases from V and 3 bases from J; bases unmatched to any gene: 6. Germline V gene lookup returns CDR1 SGHVS and CDR2 FNYEAQ. This CDR3 reads CASSLFAQGDTGELFF. The CDR3 DNA reads as TGTGCCAGCAGCTTATTCGCGCAGGGGGACACCGGGGAGCTGTTTTTT.

Ten or more counts support this clonotype. This sequence joins TRBV29-1 and TRBJ2-2; possible D gene TRBD2, 7 bases. The CDR3 is made up of 14 amino acids. The V gene's germline CDR1 is SQVTM and CDR2 ANQGSEA. Trimming stripped 7 bases from V and 7 bases from J, with 19 bases between. The CDR3 region is CSARNTGRGGELFF. The CDR3 bases are TGCAGCGCCCGAAACACAGGGAGGGGCGGGGAGCTGTTTTTT.

This clonotype was detected ten times or more. The rearrangement joins TRBV6-5 to TRBJ1-5; 9 nucleotides align to TRBD1. The CDR3 has 15 amino acids. V was pared by 3 bases and J by 7 bases, with 7 bases of the junction left unmatched. From germline, CDR1 is MNHEY and CDR2 SVGAGI. The DNA of the CDR3 is TGTGCCAGCAGTTATGGCCCGACAGGGGGACAGCCCCAGCATTTT. Translating it yields CASSYGPTGGQPQHF.

The chain combines TRBV7-2 with TRBJ1-2; D uncertain. Trimming removed 0 bases at V and 5 bases at J, with 4 bases between. This CDR3 spans 12 amino acids. The germline gives CDR1 SGHTA, CDR2 FQGNSA. The CDR3 loop is CASSLARYGYTF. In DNA form, the CDR3 reads TGTGCCAGCAGCTTAGCGAGATATGGCTACACCTTC.